These T cell receptor beta chains were read from a single sample in a study of blood T cells in healthy people across ages. TCRdb reprocessed the 5' RACE reads via MiXCR and lists one record per CDR3 protein. The data show 650,000 to 800,000 distinct CDR3 sequences, around two fifths seen once. The sample comprised blood. Receptors were obtained from a man aged 55 to 69 in good health. The CDR3 runs from the conserved cysteine through the conserved F or W. A D gene is named only where the DNA matches it firmly. Clone sizes are given selectively: once, few, many, or a class where the clone is expanded.

clone_size	d_call	v_call	cdr3_length	j_call	cdr3_nt	cdr3_aa
NA	TRBD1	TRBV6-1	14	TRBJ1-2	TGTGCCAGCAGGAAGGGACAGGAGATTTACGGCTACACCTTC	CASRKGQEIYGYTF
NA	NA	TRBV6-2/TRBV6-3	16	TRBJ1-5	TGTGCCAGCAGAGTTTACCCCGATTATAGCAATCGGCCCCAGCATTTT	CASRVYPDYSNRPQHF
few	NA	TRBV20-1	14	TRBJ1-2	TGCAGTGCTAGAAGATCCCCACTTAACTATGGCTACACCTTC	CSARRSPLNYGYTF
few	TRBD2	TRBV20-1	18	TRBJ2-3	TGCAGTGCAGAGGGCCCAGCGGGGGCCAACCTTGGGACAGATACGCAGTATTTT	CSAEGPAGANLGTDTQYF
few	TRBD1	TRBV24-1	15	TRBJ2-1	TGTGCCACCAGTGGGACAGGGAGCTCCTACAATGAGCAGTTCTTC	CATSGTGSSYNEQFF
NA	NA	TRBV6-2/TRBV6-3	15	TRBJ2-1	TGTGCCAGCGGGAATCCGGGACGGGCACTCAATGAGCAGTTCTTC	CASGNPGRALNEQFF
NA	TRBD1	TRBV29-1	15	TRBJ2-1	TGCAGCGTTGAACCCGGACAGGAGGAGCACAATGAGCAGTTCTTC	CSVEPGQEEHNEQFF
NA	NA	TRBV11-2	14	TRBJ1-6	TGTGCCAGCAGCTTAGAGCTGGGAAATTCACCCCTCCACTTT	CASSLELGNSPLHF
many	NA	TRBV4-3	13	TRBJ1-2	TGCGCCAGCAGCCAAGGTGTCGGGGCTGGCTACACCTTC	CASSQGVGAGYTF
few	TRBD2	TRBV6-5	15	TRBJ2-1	TGTGCCAGCAGTGTGGGACTAGCAGGCTACAATGAGCAGTTCTTC	CASSVGLAGYNEQFF
NA	NA	TRBV6-6	16	TRBJ2-7	TGTGCCAGCAGTTACTCGGACAGTCTAAGCTCCTACGAGCAGTACTTC	CASSYSDSLSSYEQYF
NA	TRBD2	TRBV29-1	13	TRBJ2-3	TGCAGCGTCGTCGGACTAGCGGGCGATACGCAGTATTTT	CSVVGLAGDTQYF
NA	TRBD2	TRBV5-6	15	TRBJ2-5	TGTGCCAGCACCCTCGGGTCGGGGGGGCCAGAGACCCAGTACTTC	CASTLGSGGPETQYF
NA	NA	TRBV9	14	TRBJ2-7	TGTGCCAGCAGCAATCAGGGGCTAGCAGGCGAGCAGTACTTC	CASSNQGLAGEQYF
NA	TRBD2	TRBV5-6	18	TRBJ2-6	TGTGCCAGCAGCTTGGGTCCGTCTAGCGGGGTTGGGGCCAACGTCCTGACTTTC	CASSLGPSSGVGANVLTF
few	NA	TRBV7-2	14	TRBJ1-1	TGTGCCAGCAGCCTCGCGGCGGGGAACACTGAAGCTTTCTTT	CASSLAAGNTEAFF
NA	NA	TRBV12-3/TRBV12-4	15	TRBJ1-4	TGTGCCAGCAGTTTAATCGGGGGATCAGGTGAAAAACTGTTTTTT	CASSLIGGSGEKLFF
NA	NA	TRBV28	12	TRBJ2-1	TGTGCCAGCAGTGGGGCCGAGGTCCAGCAGTTCTTC	CASSGAEVQQFF
few	NA	TRBV9	15	TRBJ2-7	TGTGCCAGCAGCGTAGCGGGGCTAATTGAGTACGAGCAGTACTTC	CASSVAGLIEYEQYF
NA	NA	TRBV20-1	12	TRBJ2-1	TGCAGTGCTATAGCCCAGGGTAATGAGCAGTTCTTC	CSAIAQGNEQFF
NA	TRBD1	TRBV7-2	14	TRBJ1-4	TGTGCCAGCACGTGGGGGCAGGGGGGTGAAAAACTGTTTTTT	CASTWGQGGEKLFF
NA	NA	TRBV4-3	14	TRBJ1-6	TGCGCCAGCAGCCCGGAGGTCTCCAAGTCACCCCTCCACTTT	CASSPEVSKSPLHF
few	NA	TRBV7-2	15	TRBJ1-4	TGTGCCAGCAGCTTACGACAGTGGGCGGGTGAAAAACTGTTTTTT	CASSLRQWAGEKLFF
NA	NA	TRBV14	16	TRBJ2-5	TGTGCCAGCAGCCAAGGCGGGGCGGGTCGCCAGCAGACCCAGTACTTC	CASSQGGAGRQQTQYF
NA	TRBD2	TRBV7-9	15	TRBJ2-5	TGTGCCAGCACCCAGCGGGGGGCGGGTCAAGAGACCCAGTACTTC	CASTQRGAGQETQYF
few	NA	TRBV7-2	12	TRBJ1-1	TGTGCCAGCAGAGGGCAGGGCACTGAAGCTTTCTTT	CASRGQGTEAFF
NA	NA	TRBV27	13	TRBJ2-7	TGTGCCAGCAGGGCAAGACAAAACTACGAGCAGTACTTC	CASRARQNYEQYF
many	NA	TRBV21-1	14	TRBJ2-5	TGTGCCAGCAGCAAAGTCGCAGGCCAAGAGACCCAGTACTTC	CASSKVAGQETQYF
many	TRBD1	TRBV9	16	TRBJ2-2	TGTGCCAGCAGCGGCCCGGACAGGGGGCGTGACGGGGAGCTGTTTTTT	CASSGPDRGRDGELFF
NA	NA	TRBV9	16	TRBJ2-3	TGTGCCAGCAGCCCCCATACAGGATTGGGCACAGATACGCAGTATTTT	CASSPHTGLGTDTQYF
NA	TRBD2	TRBV9	15	TRBJ2-7	TGTGCCAGCAGCGTAGAAGGGACTACCTACTCCGAGCAGTACTTC	CASSVEGTTYSEQYF
few	NA	TRBV7-2	12	TRBJ2-1	TGTGCCAGCAGCTTTTGGGGAGATGAGCAGTTCTTC	CASSFWGDEQFF
NA	NA	TRBV28	16	TRBJ1-1	TGTGCCAGCGCCGACGGTGGGACACGTTTGAACACTGAAGCTCTCTTT	CASADGGTRLNTEALF
NA	NA	TRBV28	15	TRBJ2-5	TGTGCCAGCAGTCCCACTGCCGGGGCATGGGAGACCCAGTACTTC	CASSPTAGAWETQYF
few	NA	TRBV24-1	14	TRBJ1-2	TGTGCCACCAGTGATTTGCGCAGCGGCTATGGCTACACCTTC	CATSDLRSGYGYTF
NA	NA	TRBV12-3/TRBV12-4	14	TRBJ2-7	TGTGCCAGCAGCCTCGCGGCGGGAAACTACGAGCAGTACTTC	CASSLAAGNYEQYF
NA	TRBD2	TRBV2	15	TRBJ2-3	TGTGCCAGCAGTGGAGGGACTAGCAGCACAGATACGCAGTATTTT	CASSGGTSSTDTQYF
NA	NA	TRBV5-5	15	TRBJ2-7	TGTGCCAGCAGCTTGGCCGGGGTGAGCTCCTACGAGCAGTACTTC	CASSLAGVSSYEQYF
NA	NA	TRBV7-9	17	TRBJ2-3	TGTGCCAGCAGCAGAGGGGGCGGGGGGCCTAGCACAGATACGCAGTATTTT	CASSRGGGGPSTDTQYF
NA	NA	TRBV3-1	14	TRBJ1-5	TGTGCCAGCAGCCCGGAGCTGGCGGGCCAGCCCCAGCATTTT	CASSPELAGQPQHF
NA	NA	TRBV7-2	15	TRBJ1-3	TGTGCCAGCAGCAGCCCGACAGTGTCTGGAAACACCATATATTTT	CASSSPTVSGNTIYF
few	TRBD2	TRBV3-1	17	TRBJ2-1	TGTGCCAGCAGCCCCTGGACTAGCGGGGGGGTTTACAATGAGCAGTTCTTC	CASSPWTSGGVYNEQFF
NA	NA	TRBV9	16	TRBJ2-3	TGTGCCAGCAGCGTAGCTTATAGCGGACGCACAGATACGCAGTATTTT	CASSVAYSGRTDTQYF
once	NA	TRBV6-5	10	TRBJ2-5	TGTGCCACCTTCAGGGAGACCCAGTACTTC	CATFRETQYF
NA	NA	TRBV6-5	18	TRBJ2-6	TGTGCCAGCAGTTACTCCAAGGACAGTCGATCTGGGGCCAACGTCCTGACTTTC	CASSYSKDSRSGANVLTF